This T cell receptor beta chain stems from a study of Graves' ophthalmopathy and Graves' hyperthyroidism. Study in general: Peripheral blood sampling preceded any treatment and occurred at initial diagnosis.

The sample holds many counts of this clonotype. Its cognate antigen is unknown. Transcripts of RNA were the source for amplifying TCR beta CDR3 regions. Second-round multiplex PCR came after first-round RT-PCR with HTBI primers. TCRdb ran MiXCR on the multiplex PCR reads and lists one entry per CDR3 protein. There are nearly 400,000 distinct CDR3 sequences in the sample; approximately 20% occur only once, and roughly 1.6% lies in the top ten. The study, taken as a whole, reports: Most thyroid clonotypes with frequency above 0.001 were detected in blood too.

Trimming took off 7 bases at V and 0 bases at J, with 25 bases between the two ends. In germline, CDR1 is MNHNY, CDR2 SVGAGI (reference sequence). The CDR3 runs to 19 residues. Pregnancy or lactation, uncontrolled infections and other autoimmune diseases were grounds for excluding patients. The clonotype comes from a young woman with Graves' ophthalmopathy. Sequenced material: peripheral blood. This chain uses TRBV6-6 with TRBJ1-5, with a possible D match to TRBD1 (5 bases). In DNA, the CDR3 is TGTGCCAGCACCAGCCTCCTCGGGGCCAACCTCTATAGCAATCAGCCCCAGCATTTT. Its translation is CASTSLLGANLYSNQPQHF.